Listed below are T cell receptor beta chains from one sample, sequenced in a study of T cells in Graves' hyperthyroidism and ophthalmopathy. TCRdb re-called the multiplex PCR reads through MiXCR, storing one row per CDR3 protein. The profile shows hundreds of thousands of distinct CDR3 sequences, more than 11% of them singletons. Sequencing was performed on blood. Receptor source: a woman aged 25 to 45 with Graves' hyperthyroidism. Both conserved end residues are part of each CDR3. D genes are given only for firm matches.

D gene | CDR3 length | V gene | CDR3 protein
. | 12 | TRBV19 | CASSQGNGELFF
. | 16 | TRBV7-9 | CATPLLEGRMINTQYF
. | 12 | TRBV9 | CASSVEFGELFF
. | 17 | TRBV28 | CASSFPIQGGDTDTQYF
TRBD2 | 15 | TRBV7-3 | CASSLLGGDTGELFF
TRBD1 | 16 | TRBV5-1 | CASSLDRGHRTGELFF
TRBD1 | 14 | TRBV2 | CASSARDRADTQYF
. | 15 | TRBV20-1 | CSADPPAASTDTQYF
TRBD2 | 16 | TRBV10-3 | CAIRSGTSGRVETQYF
TRBD1 | 13 | TRBV7-2 | CASSPTGGQGGYF
TRBD1 | 13 | TRBV3-1 | CAVNRGEGTEAFF